The 30 T cell receptor beta chains listed next were all sequenced from one sample in a study of T cell responses to AZD1222 COVID-19 vaccine. Only in-frame clones appear in the TCRdb table, and some are missing; sequencing was by immunoSEQ multiplex PCR. In the table there are roughly 150,000 clones, under 95% of which are singletons. This sample comprised peripheral blood, obtained on day 0 of AZD1222 vaccination. The receptors were sampled from an adult in good health.

CDR3 sequence reads: CASSLYGTAIYGYTF. The CDR3 nucleotides are TGTGCCAGCAGTTTATACGGGACAGCAATTTATGGCTACACCTTC. This chain joins TRBV28 and TRBJ1-2, with 7 bases fitting TRBD1. V lost 1 base to trimming and J lost 5 bases; unmatched junction nucleotides: 7. Germline CDR1 is MDHEN and CDR2 is SYDVKM. This CDR3 has 15 amino acids.

The chain links TRBV3-1 (or the pseudogene TRBV3-2) to TRBJ1-6, with a tentative D call TRBD1 (5 bases). Per the germline V gene, CDR1 is LGHDT and CDR2 is YNNKEL (reference sequence). This CDR3 has 14 amino acids. V lost 6 bases, J lost 4 bases, and 10 bases lay in between. The CDR3: CASRPDSYNSPLHF. As DNA, the CDR3 is TGTGCCAGCAGGCCCGACAGTTATAATTCACCCCTCCACTTT.

J is TRBJ1-4 and V is TRBV19; weak D call: TRBD1 (5 bases). There are 12 residues in the CDR3. Trimming took 5 bases from V and 5 from J, leaving 6 bases between them. Germline V CDR1 and CDR2: LNHDA, SQIVND (reference sequence). CDR3 in amino acids: CASSGGNEKLFF. CDR3 nucleotides: TGTGCCAGTAGTGGGGGGAATGAAAAACTGTTTTTT.

This rearrangement joins TRBV5-5 to TRBJ1-3; no clear D gene. Germline values: CDR1 SGHKS, CDR2 YYEKEE (reference sequence). Trimming shortened V by 1 base and J by 4 bases, and 6 bases separated the two germline ends. CDR3 length: 13 residues. The CDR3 reads CASSLQDGNTIYF. The CDR3 DNA follows: TGTGCCAGCAGCTTGCAGGACGGAAACACCATATATTTT.

This clone was recorded only once. The chain carries TRBV7-9 and TRBJ1-4; D is possibly TRBD1 (5 bases). CDR3 length: 19 residues. Germline assignment: CDR1 SEHNR and CDR2 FQNEAQ (reference sequence). V was clipped by 5 bases and J by 7 bases, with 29 bases between them. Here the CDR3 reads CASSAPYSGYWGDGEKLFF. Written as DNA, the CDR3 is TGTGCCAGCAGCGCGCCCTATTCGGGGTATTGGGGGGATGGTGAAAAACTGTTTTTT. Complete variable domain (other parts from reference TRBV7-9 and TRBJ1-4): DTGVSQNPRHKITKRGQNVTFRCDPISEHNRLYWYRQTLGQGPEFLTYFQNEAQLEKSRLLSDRFSAERPKGSFSTLEIQRTEQGDSAMYLCASSAPYSGYWGDGEKLFFGSGTQLSVL.

The chain couples TRBV4-3 to TRBJ2-1; D might be TRBD1 (5 bases). The length of the CDR3 is 15 residues. CDR1 is LGHNA, CDR2 YSLEER, per germline. Trimming took off 0 bases at V and 4 bases at J, with 10 bases between the two ends. The CDR3 protein is CASSQERQGYNEQFF. The DNA for the CDR3 is TGCGCCAGCAGCCAAGAGAGGCAGGGTTACAATGAGCAGTTCTTC.

V and J are TRBV7-2 and TRBJ2-5; 10 bases fit TRBD2. The CDR3 extends over 14 amino acids. Germline values: CDR1 SGHTA, CDR2 FQGNSA. Trimming cost V 3 bases and J 5 bases; bases outside gene matches: 3. As DNA, the CDR3 is TGTGCCAGCAGCTTTGGGACTAGCGCCGAGACCCAGTACTTC. Amino acids: CASSFGTSAETQYF.

The chain links TRBV7-2 to TRBJ1-2; tentative D call: TRBD1 (5 bases). The CDR3 consists of 17 residues. Per germline, CDR1 SGHTA and CDR2 FQGNSA. Trimming took off 0 bases at V and 6 bases at J, with 20 bases between the two ends. CDR3 DNA: TGTGCCAGCAGCTTAGCCGCCACCCGGAGGGGCAGTAATGGCTACACCTTC. Its translation is CASSLAATRRGSNGYTF. The full variable domain, in which reference TRBV7-2 and TRBJ1-2 provide the parts outside the CDR3, is GAGVSQSPSNKVTEKGKDVELRCDPISGHTALYWYRQSLGQGLEFLIYFQGNSAPDKSGLPSDRFSAERTGGSVSTLTIQRTQQEDSAVYLCASSLAATRRGSNGYTFGSGTRLTVV.

V gene TRBV27 combines with J gene TRBJ1-2; D unresolved. The CDR3 has 13 residues. Deletions cut 5 bases from V and 4 bases from J, with 11 bases between. CDR1 is MNHEY, CDR2 SMNVEV, per germline (reference sequence). This chain's CDR3 is CASSQDQGYGYTF. The CDR3 region has the DNA TGTGCCAGCAGTCAGGACCAAGGCTATGGCTACACCTTC.

The CDR3: CASRLGQTNTEAFF. The CDR3 region has the DNA TGTGCCAGCCGTCTGGGACAGACGAACACTGAAGCTTTCTTT. V gene TRBV7-9 combines with J gene TRBJ1-1; 7 nucleotides agree with TRBD1. Germline trimming cut 8 bases from V and 1 base from J; bases unmatched to any gene: 7. The CDR3 extends over 14 amino acids. Germline V gene sequence: CDR1 SEHNR, CDR2 FQNEAQ (reference sequence). Full variable domain (remainder filled in from reference TRBV7-9 and TRBJ1-1): DTGVSQNPRHKITKRGQNVTFRCDPISEHNRLYWYRQTLGQGPEFLTYFQNEAQLEKSRLLSDRFSAERPKGSFSTLEIQRTEQGDSAMYLCASRLGQTNTEAFFGQGTRLTVV.

The chain carries TRBV5-5 and TRBJ1-1, with D maybe TRBD1 (5 bases). V lost 2 bases and J 5 bases, leaving 10 bases between the germline ends. Germline V lookup: CDR1 SGHKS, CDR2 YYEKEE (reference sequence). The CDR3 is made up of 13 amino acids. This CDR3 reads CASSFVRDTEAFF. The CDR3, as DNA: TGTGCCAGCAGCTTTGTCAGGGATACTGAAGCTTTCTTT. The variable domain in full, with the rest retrieved from reference TRBV5-5 and TRBJ1-1, is DAGVTQSPTHLIKTRGQQVTLRCSPISGHKSVSWYQQVLGQGPQFIFQYYEKEERGRGNFPDRFSARQFPNYSSELNVNALLLGDSALYLCASSFVRDTEAFFGQGTRLTVV.

This chain joins TRBV21-1 and TRBJ2-1; the table's D call, TRBD2, has no DNA check behind it. TRBV21-1 is described as a pseudogene. The CDR3 covers 15 residues. The CDR3 DNA is TGTGCCAGCAGTACGAGGCGGGAGAACCACAATGAGCAGTTCTTC. This gives the protein CASSTRRENHNEQFF.

The rearrangement links TRBV28 to TRBJ1-2, with 7 bases matching TRBD1. The germline gives CDR1 MDHEN, CDR2 SYDVKM. The CDR3 runs to 12 residues. The J segment lost 7 bases and the V segment lost 6 bases, leaving 5 bases of the junction unmatched. The CDR3 region is CASRPTGPGYTF. In DNA, the CDR3 is TGTGCCAGCAGACCGACAGGGCCTGGCTACACCTTC.

For this clone: The junction differs from germline at one of its ends, possibly a read error. This chain uses TRBV12-5 with TRBJ1-2; D is unclear. CDR3 length: 11 amino acids. From germline, CDR1 is LGHNT and CDR2 FRNRAP. The CDR3 region has the DNA TGTGCTAGTGGTTTGGTAGGCGATAAACACTTC. Its translation: CASGLVGDKHF.

J is TRBJ2-7 and V is TRBV9; TRBD2 is a possible D gene (5 bases). Trimming took 3 bases from V and 7 from J, leaving 20 bases between them. The CDR3 extends over 15 amino acids. The germline V gene encodes CDR1 SGDLS and CDR2 YYNGEE. The CDR3 nucleotides are TGTGCCAGCAGCGCCTCGGGGTTGGCGGGCCAAGAGCAGTACTTC. This gives the protein CASSASGLAGQEQYF.

The chain joins TRBV5-1 to TRBJ2-7; D tentatively reads TRBD1 or TRBD2 (5 bases each). V shed 4 bases and J shed 2 bases, with 13 bases lying between them. There are 14 residues in the CDR3. Germline V gene data show CDR1 as SGHRS and CDR2 as YFSETQ. CDR3 sequence: CASSAGTVTYEQYF. The CDR3 bases are TGCGCCAGCAGCGCCGGGACGGTTACCTACGAGCAGTACTTC.

The genes are TRBV19 and TRBJ2-3; D call uncertain. This CDR3 comprises 12 residues. Germline CDR1 LNHDA, CDR2 SQIVND (reference sequence). The ends were cut back, 4 bases at V and 6 bases at J, with 8 bases in the middle. CDR3 residues: CASSKLSDTQYF. The DNA of the CDR3 is TGTGCCAGTAGTAAGCTATCGGATACGCAGTATTTT.

The rearrangement links TRBV6-2 or TRBV6-3 to TRBJ2-7; D not resolved. The ends were cut back, 2 bases at V and 2 bases at J, with 7 bases in the middle. The germline CDR1 and CDR2 sequences are MNHEY and SVGEGT. This CDR3 region has 13 residues. CDR3 loop: CASSYGGTYEQYF. CDR3 nucleotide sequence: TGTGCCAGCAGTTACGGCGGAACCTACGAGCAGTACTTC.

The chain combines TRBV19 with TRBJ2-3; D is possibly TRBD1 or TRBD2 (6 bases each). Trimming took off 3 bases at V and 2 bases at J, with 12 bases between the two ends. The CDR3 contains 15 residues. The V gene's germline CDR1 is LNHDA and CDR2 SQIVND (reference sequence). The CDR3 loop is CASSIWGANTDTQYF. The CDR3, as DNA: TGTGCCAGTAGTATCTGGGGGGCGAACACAGATACGCAGTATTTT.

The gene calls are TRBV7-9 and TRBJ1-2; the D is unclear. The V gene's germline CDR1 is SEHNR and CDR2 FQNEAQ (reference sequence). The CDR3 sequence is 13 residues long. V lost 9 bases, J lost 8 bases, and 19 bases lay in between. The CDR3 region has the DNA TGTGCCAGTTATAGTCCCGGCCGCGTGGGCTACACCTTC. The encoded protein is CASYSPGRVGYTF.

The chain combines TRBV6-5 with TRBJ2-2; TRBD1 aligns across 7 bases. The CDR3 runs to 15 residues. The V segment lost 6 bases and the J segment 6 bases; nucleotides outside the gene matches: 10. The germline V gene encodes CDR1 MNHEY and CDR2 SVGAGI. The CDR3 spells CASRQQGFAAGELFF. As DNA, the CDR3 is TGTGCCAGCAGACAACAGGGGTTTGCCGCCGGGGAGCTGTTTTTT.

This clone was seen many times. The gene calls are TRBV24-1 and TRBJ2-2; the D is unclear. The V gene lost 10 bases and the J gene lost 4 bases, with 9 bases spanning the gap. Germline CDR1 is KGHDR and CDR2 is SFDVKD. There are 12 residues in the CDR3. The CDR3 bases are TGTGCCACAAAAGGACCCACCGGGGAGCTGTTTTTT. As protein: CATKGPTGELFF.

The rearrangement uses TRBV19 and TRBJ1-3, with unresolved D. V lost 7 bases, J lost 2 bases, and 9 bases lay in between. Germline CDR1 is LNHDA and CDR2 is SQIVND (reference sequence). The length of the CDR3 is 13 residues. CDR3 protein: CASKPGPGNTIYF. CDR3 coding DNA: TGTGCCAGTAAGCCTGGGCCTGGAAACACCATATATTTT.

This chain uses TRBV11-3 with TRBJ2-1, with a possible D match to TRBD1 (5 bases). The length of the CDR3 is 14 residues. CDR1 is SGHNT and CDR2 is YENEEA in the germline V gene. V lost 8 bases, J lost 5 bases, and 16 bases lay in between. CDR3 coding DNA: TGTGCCAGCGCTTCACGGCAGGGTAACAATGAGCAGTTCTTC. Translating it yields CASASRQGNNEQFF.

J is TRBJ1-3 and V is TRBV6-5; D is ambiguous. The V and J ends lost 6 bases and 0 bases respectively, with 12 bases between them. CDR3 length: 15 amino acids. Germline V gene sequence: CDR1 MNHEY, CDR2 SVGAGI. As DNA, the CDR3 is TGTGCCAGCAGAGTGGACGGCAGCTCTGGAAACACCATATATTTT. Translation: CASRVDGSSGNTIYF.

This clone came up once. This chain uses TRBV28 with TRBJ1-5; D is unclear. The CDR3 is 14 amino acids. Trimming took 4 bases from V and 0 from J, leaving 7 bases between them. Germline lookup yields CDR1 MDHEN and CDR2 SYDVKM. This chain's CDR3 is CASSSVYSNQPQHF. The CDR3 DNA follows: TGTGCCAGCAGTTCAGTGTATAGCAATCAGCCCCAGCATTTT. The full variable domain, with the rest looked up from reference TRBV28 and TRBJ1-5, is DVKVTQSSRYLVKRTGEKVFLECVQDMDHENMFWYRQDPGLGLRLIYFSYDVKMKEKGDIPEGYSVSREKKERFSLILESASTNQTSMYLCASSSVYSNQPQHFGDGTRLSIL.

The chain recombines TRBV5-4 with TRBJ2-4; tentatively, D is TRBD2 (6 bases). The CDR3 runs to 15 residues. V gave up 3 bases and J gave up 1 base, with 11 bases separating them. CDR1 and CDR2 from the germline V gene are SGHNT and YYREEE (reference sequence). The CDR3 here is CASSSKRGAKNIQYF. In nucleotides, the CDR3 is TGTGCCAGCAGCTCCAAACGGGGGGCCAAAAACATTCAGTACTTC. Based on the CDR3 plus reference TRBV5-4 and TRBJ2-4, the full variable domain is ETGVTQSPTHLIKTRGQQVTLRCSSQSGHNTVSWYQQALGQGPQFIFQYYREEENGRGNFPPRFSGLQFPNYSSELNVNALELDDSALYLCASSSKRGAKNIQYFGAGTRLSVL.

The chain has TRBV4-3 and TRBJ2-7; unclear D gene. Germline V gives CDR1 LGHNA, CDR2 YSLEER. The V and J ends lost 0 bases and 1 base respectively, with 7 bases between them. The CDR3 consists of 14 residues. CDR3 nucleotide sequence: TGCGCCAGCAGCCAAGACACTGGGTCCTACGAGCAGTACTTC. Its translation: CASSQDTGSYEQYF.

The chain combines TRBV24-1 with TRBJ2-3; D might be TRBD2 (6 bases). CDR3 length: 15 amino acids. Germline V CDR1 and CDR2: KGHDR, SFDVKD. Trimming stripped 4 bases from V and 1 base from J, with 11 bases between. The DNA for the CDR3 is TGTGCCACCAGTGAACCCAGGGAGGGCACAGATACGCAGTATTTT. The encoded protein is CATSEPREGTDTQYF.

The CDR3 nucleotides read TGTGCCAGTAGGGACAGGGCACGAAGCAATCAGCCCCAGCATTTT. Translating gives CASRDRARSNQPQHF. The rearrangement joins TRBV19 to TRBJ1-5, with 8 positions matching TRBD1. The length of the CDR3 is 15 residues. V lost 6 bases, J lost 1 base, and 5 bases stayed unmatched. Germline V gene lookup returns CDR1 LNHDA and CDR2 SQIVND (reference sequence).